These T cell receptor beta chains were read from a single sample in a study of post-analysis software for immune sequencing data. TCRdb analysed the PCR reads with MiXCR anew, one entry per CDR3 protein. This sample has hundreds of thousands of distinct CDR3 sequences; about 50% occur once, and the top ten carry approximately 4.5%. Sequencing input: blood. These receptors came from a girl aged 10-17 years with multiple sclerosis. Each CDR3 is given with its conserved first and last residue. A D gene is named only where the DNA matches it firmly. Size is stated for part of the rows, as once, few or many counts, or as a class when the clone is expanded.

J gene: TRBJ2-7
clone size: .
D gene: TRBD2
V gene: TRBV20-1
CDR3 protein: CSVGTSGRSTYEQYF
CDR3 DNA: TGCAGTGTCGGGACTAGCGGGAGATCGACCTACGAGCAGTACTTC

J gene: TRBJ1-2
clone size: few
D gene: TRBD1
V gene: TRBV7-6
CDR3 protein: CASSLEGGDSYGYTF
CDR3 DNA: TGTGCCAGCAGCTTAGAGGGAGGGGACAGCTATGGCTACACCTTC

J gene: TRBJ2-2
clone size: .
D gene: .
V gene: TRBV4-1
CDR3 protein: CASSQEEDRNTGELFF
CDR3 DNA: TGCGCCAGCAGCCAAGAAGAGGACAGGAACACCGGGGAGCTGTTTTTT

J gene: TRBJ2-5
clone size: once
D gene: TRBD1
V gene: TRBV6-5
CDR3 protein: CASRGTVETQYF
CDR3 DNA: TGTGCCAGCAGAGGGACAGTAGAGACCCAGTACTTC

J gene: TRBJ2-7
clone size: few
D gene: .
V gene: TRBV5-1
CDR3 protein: CASNSPSSGRAYEQYF
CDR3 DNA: TGCGCCAGCAACTCCCCTTCGAGCGGGCGAGCCTACGAGCAGTACTTC

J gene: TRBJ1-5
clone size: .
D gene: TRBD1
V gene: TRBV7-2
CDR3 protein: CASSCRQGNQPQHF
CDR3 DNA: TGTGCCAGCAGCTGTAGACAGGGGAATCAGCCCCAGCATTTT

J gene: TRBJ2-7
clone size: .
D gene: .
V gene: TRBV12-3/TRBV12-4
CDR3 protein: CATRQGGDYEQYF
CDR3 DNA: TGTGCCACACGACAAGGGGGTGACTACGAGCAGTACTTC

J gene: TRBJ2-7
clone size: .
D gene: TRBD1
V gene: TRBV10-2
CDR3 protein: CASSSTGTSDEQYF
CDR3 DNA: TGCGCCAGCAGTTCGACAGGGACCTCCGACGAGCAGTACTTC

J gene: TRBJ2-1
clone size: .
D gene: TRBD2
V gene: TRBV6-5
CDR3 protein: CASSFYTSGVDEQFF
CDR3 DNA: TGTGCCAGCAGTTTCTACACTAGCGGGGTGGATGAGCAGTTCTTC

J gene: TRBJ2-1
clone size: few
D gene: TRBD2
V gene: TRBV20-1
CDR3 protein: CSARVASGIGEQFF
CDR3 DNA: TGCAGTGCTAGAGTAGCTAGCGGGATCGGTGAGCAGTTCTTC

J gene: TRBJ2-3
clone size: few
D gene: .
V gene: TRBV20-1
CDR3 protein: CSATASLSASTDTQYF
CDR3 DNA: TGCAGTGCTACAGCATCACTAAGTGCTAGCACAGATACGCAGTATTTT

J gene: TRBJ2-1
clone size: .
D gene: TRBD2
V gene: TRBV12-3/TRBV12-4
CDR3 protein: CASSMGLSGSAMKTQFF
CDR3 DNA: TGTGCCAGCAGCATGGGCCTTAGCGGGAGCGCTATGAAGACCCAGTTCTTC

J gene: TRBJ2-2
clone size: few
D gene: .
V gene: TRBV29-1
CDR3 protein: CSVRTRFTGELFF
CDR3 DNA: TGCAGCGTTCGGACAAGATTCACCGGGGAGCTGTTTTTT

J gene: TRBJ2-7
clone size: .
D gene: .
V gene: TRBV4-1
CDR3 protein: CASSQDGSTHYEQYF
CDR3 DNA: TGCGCCAGCAGCCAAGATGGGTCTACCCACTACGAGCAGTACTTC

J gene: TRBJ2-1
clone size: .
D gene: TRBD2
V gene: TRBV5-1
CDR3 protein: CASSPGRTSGIEPYNEQFF
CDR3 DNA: TGCGCCAGCAGCCCCGGGCGGACTAGCGGGATTGAGCCCTACAATGAGCAGTTCTTC

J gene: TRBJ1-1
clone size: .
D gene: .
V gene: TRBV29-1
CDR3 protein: CSVLLLDMNTEAFF
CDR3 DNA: TGCAGCGTTCTACTCCTGGACATGAACACTGAAGCTTTCTTT

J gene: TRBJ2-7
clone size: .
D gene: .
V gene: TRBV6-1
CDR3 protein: CASTWEQASSYEQYF
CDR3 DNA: TGTGCCAGCACGTGGGAACAGGCGAGCTCCTACGAGCAGTACTTC

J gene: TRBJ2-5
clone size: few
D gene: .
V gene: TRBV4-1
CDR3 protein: CASSERQAQETQYF
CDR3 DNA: TGCGCCAGCAGCGAAAGACAGGCCCAAGAGACCCAGTACTTC

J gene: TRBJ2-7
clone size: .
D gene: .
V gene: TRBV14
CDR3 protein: CASSQGDSSSYEQYF
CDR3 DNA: TGTGCCAGCAGCCAAGGGGACTCGAGCTCCTACGAGCAGTACTTC

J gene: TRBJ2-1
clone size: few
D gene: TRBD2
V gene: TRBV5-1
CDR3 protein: CASSLRTSGRGGYNEQFF
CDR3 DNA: TGCGCCAGCAGCTTGCGCACTAGCGGGCGCGGAGGGTACAATGAGCAGTTCTTC

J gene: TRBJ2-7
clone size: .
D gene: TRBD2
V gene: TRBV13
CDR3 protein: CASSSQGGRPYEQYF
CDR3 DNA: TGTGCCAGCAGCTCCCAGGGCGGGAGGCCCTACGAGCAGTACTTC

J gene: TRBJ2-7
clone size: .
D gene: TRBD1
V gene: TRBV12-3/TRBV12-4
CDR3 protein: CASSLSGGRYEQYF
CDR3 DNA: TGTGCCAGCAGTTTGTCAGGGGGCAGATACGAGCAGTACTTC

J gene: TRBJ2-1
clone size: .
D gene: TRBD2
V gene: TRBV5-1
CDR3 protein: CASRSGTSDYNEQFF
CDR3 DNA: TGCGCCAGCAGATCCGGGACTAGCGATTACAATGAGCAGTTCTTC

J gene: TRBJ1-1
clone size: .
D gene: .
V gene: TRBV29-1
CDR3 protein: CSVAGRQTNTEAFF
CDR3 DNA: TGCAGCGTTGCCGGCAGACAGACAAACACTGAAGCTTTCTTT

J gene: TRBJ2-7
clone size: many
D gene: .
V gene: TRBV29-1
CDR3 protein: CSAVGTSYEQYF
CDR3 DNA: TGCAGCGCCGTGGGGACATCCTACGAGCAGTACTTC

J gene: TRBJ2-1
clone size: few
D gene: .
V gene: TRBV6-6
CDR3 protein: CASSYSAAATNEQFF
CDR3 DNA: TGTGCCAGCAGTTACTCCGCAGCGGCGACCAATGAGCAGTTCTTC

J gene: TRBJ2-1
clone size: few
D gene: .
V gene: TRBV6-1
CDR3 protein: CASRLNNEQFF
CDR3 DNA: TGTGCCAGCAGGCTTAACAATGAGCAGTTCTTC

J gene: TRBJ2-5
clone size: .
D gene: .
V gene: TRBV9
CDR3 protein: CASSTDAQETQYF
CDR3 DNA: TGTGCCAGCAGCACGGACGCCCAAGAGACCCAGTACTTC

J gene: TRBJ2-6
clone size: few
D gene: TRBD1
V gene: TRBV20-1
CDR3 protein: CSAAGQGASSSGANVLTF
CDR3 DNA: TGCAGTGCTGCGGGACAGGGGGCCTCCAGCTCTGGGGCCAACGTCCTGACTTTC

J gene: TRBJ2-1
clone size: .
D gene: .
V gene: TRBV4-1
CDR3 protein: CASSQAGVIWDEQFF
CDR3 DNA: TGCGCCAGCAGCCAAGCCGGGGTAATATGGGATGAGCAGTTCTTC

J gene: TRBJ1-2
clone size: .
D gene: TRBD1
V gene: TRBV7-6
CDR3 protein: CASSPGQVFNYGYTF
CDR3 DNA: TGTGCCAGCAGCCCAGGACAGGTTTTTAACTATGGCTACACCTTC

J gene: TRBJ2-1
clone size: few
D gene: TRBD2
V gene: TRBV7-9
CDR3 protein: CASSSRDYPTNEQFF
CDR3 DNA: TGTGCCAGCAGCTCCCGGGACTATCCTACAAATGAGCAGTTCTTC

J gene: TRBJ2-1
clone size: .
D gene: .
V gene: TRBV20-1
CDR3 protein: CSAAYGMGSNNEQFF
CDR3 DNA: TGCAGTGCCGCTTACGGTATGGGGAGCAACAATGAGCAGTTCTTC

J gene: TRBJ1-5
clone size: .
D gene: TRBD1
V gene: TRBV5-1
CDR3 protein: CASSFRTGPNQPQHF
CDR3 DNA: TGCGCCAGCAGCTTCCGGACAGGTCCTAATCAGCCCCAGCATTTT

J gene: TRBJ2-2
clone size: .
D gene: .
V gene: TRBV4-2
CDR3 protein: CASSHGLAPAGEENTGELFF
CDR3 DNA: TGTGCCAGCAGCCACGGTCTGGCGCCCGCAGGGGAAGAGAACACCGGGGAGCTGTTTTTT

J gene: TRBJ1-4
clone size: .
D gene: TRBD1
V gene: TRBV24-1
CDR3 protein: CANPDYRTGGEKLFF
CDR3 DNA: TGTGCCAACCCTGACTACAGGACAGGGGGTGAAAAACTGTTTTTT

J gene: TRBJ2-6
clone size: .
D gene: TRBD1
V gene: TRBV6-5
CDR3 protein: CASSYRAGGATGANVLTF
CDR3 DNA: TGTGCCAGCAGTTACCGGGCAGGGGGCGCAACCGGGGCCAACGTCCTGACTTTC

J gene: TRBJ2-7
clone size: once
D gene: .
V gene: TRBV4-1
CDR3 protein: CASSHQEGAKGEQYF
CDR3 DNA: TGCGCCAGCAGCCATCAGGAGGGGGCTAAGGGCGAGCAGTACTTC

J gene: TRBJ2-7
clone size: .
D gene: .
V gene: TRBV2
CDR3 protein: CASRSRAGALEQYF
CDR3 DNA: TGTGCCAGCAGGAGCAGAGCAGGGGCCCTCGAGCAGTACTTC

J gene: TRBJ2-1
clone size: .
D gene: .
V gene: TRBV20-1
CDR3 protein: CSASPMAGPYNEQFF
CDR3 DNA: TGCAGTGCTAGCCCGATGGCGGGACCCTACAATGAGCAGTTCTTC